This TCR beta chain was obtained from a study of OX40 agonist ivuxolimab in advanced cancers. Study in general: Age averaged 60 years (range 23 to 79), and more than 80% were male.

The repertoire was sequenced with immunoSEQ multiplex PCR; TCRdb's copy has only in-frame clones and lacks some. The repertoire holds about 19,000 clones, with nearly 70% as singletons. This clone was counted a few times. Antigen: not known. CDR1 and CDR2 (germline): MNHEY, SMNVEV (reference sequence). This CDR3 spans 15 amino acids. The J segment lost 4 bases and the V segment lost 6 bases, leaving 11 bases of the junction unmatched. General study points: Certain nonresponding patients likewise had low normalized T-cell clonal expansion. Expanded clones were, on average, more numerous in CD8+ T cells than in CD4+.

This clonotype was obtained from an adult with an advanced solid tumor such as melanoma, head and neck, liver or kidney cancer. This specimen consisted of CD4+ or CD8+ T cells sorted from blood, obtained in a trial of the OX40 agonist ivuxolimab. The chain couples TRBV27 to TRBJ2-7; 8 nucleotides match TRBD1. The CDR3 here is CASSQTGVVVYEQYF. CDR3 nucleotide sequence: TGTGCCAGCAGCCAGACAGGGGTTGTAGTATACGAGCAGTACTTC.